This passage covers 12 T cell receptor beta chains from one sample sequenced in a study of T-cell reconstitution after alpha-beta-depleted transplantation in children. Unique molecular identifiers were built into the TCRbeta library. TCRdb reprocessed the PCR reads via MiXCR and lists one record per CDR3 protein. The repertoire has about 830,000 distinct CDR3 sequences, 15% to 20% of them found once; the top ten carry approximately 5%. Specimen: PBMCs, mostly from graft donor cells, collected 360 days after TCRalphabeta/CD19-depleted stem cell transplant. The receptors were sampled from a male patient between 10 and 17 years old who had a stem cell transplant for acute lymphoblastic leukemia, so the T cells may come from the graft donor.

At least ten counts were recorded for this clonotype. The rearrangement links TRBV5-1 to TRBJ2-7; 14 nucleotides line up with TRBD2. The V gene's germline CDR1 is SGHRS and CDR2 YFSETQ. This CDR3 contains 14 residues. With V trimmed by 4 bases and J by 11 bases, 8 bases remained unmatched. The CDR3 loop reads CASSLRLAGGPEYF. DNA of the CDR3: TGCGCCAGCAGCCTCCGACTAGCGGGAGGGCCCGAGTACTTC.

The chain couples TRBV18 to TRBJ2-1; TRBD1 might be the D (6 bases). CDR1 is KGHSH and CDR2 is LQKENI in the germline V gene. V lost 1 base and J 15 bases, leaving 19 bases between the germline ends. The CDR3 totals 14 residues. The CDR3, as DNA: TGTGCCAGCTCACCACTGGTCCGGACAGAACAACCGTTCTTC. Residues: CASSPLVRTEQPFF.

This clonotype was observed a few times. This chain uses TRBV20-1 with TRBJ2-1; 12 bases map to TRBD2. Germline lookup yields CDR1 DFQATT and CDR2 SNEGSKA (reference sequence). The ends lost 3 bases at V and 5 bases at J; junction bases unmatched: 17. The CDR3 contains 19 residues. The CDR3 DNA is TGCAGTGCTAGCCCGCCTGGCCGGGGACTAGCGGGCTCTGACAATGAGCAGTTCTTC. Protein sequence: CSASPPGRGLAGSDNEQFF.

This sequence joins TRBV6-2 or TRBV6-3 and TRBJ2-1; 9 bases fit TRBD2. With V trimmed by 5 bases and J by 5 bases, 7 bases remained unmatched. The germline CDR1 and CDR2 sequences are MNHEY and SVGEGT. The CDR3 spans 15 residues. The CDR3 protein is CASSVGTSLNNEQFF. Written as DNA, the CDR3 is TGTGCCAGCAGTGTCGGGACTAGCCTCAACAATGAGCAGTTCTTC.

The V and J genes are TRBV12-3 or TRBV12-4 and TRBJ2-1; TRBD2 matches 9 bases. Losses at the gene ends were 4 bases for V and 7 bases for J; bases not matched to a gene: 11. The length of the CDR3 is 16 residues. The CDR3: CASSWRIAGVRNEQFF. CDR3 bases: TGTGCCAGCAGTTGGCGCATAGCGGGAGTCAGAAATGAGCAGTTCTTC.

This clonotype appeared a few times. The V and J genes are TRBV3-1 and TRBJ2-7; D possibly corresponds to TRBD2 (6 bases). Trimming shortened V by 0 bases and J by 1 base, and 13 bases separated the two germline ends. The CDR3 is 16 residues long. Germline CDR1 LGHDT, CDR2 YNNKEL (reference sequence). This chain's CDR3 is CASSQDRGLFSYEQYF. The CDR3 bases are TGTGCCAGCAGCCAAGATAGGGGACTTTTTTCCTACGAGCAGTACTTC.

This clonotype was found many times. The chain recombines TRBV7-8 with TRBJ2-1; TRBD2 agrees at 13 bases. With 5 bases clipped from V and 7 bases from J, the junction kept 5 bases outside the gene matches. CDR3 length equals 15 residues. The germline V gene has CDR1 SGHVS and CDR2 FQNEAQ. The CDR3 here is CASSPRTSGSNEQFF. The CDR3 DNA follows: TGTGCCAGCAGCCCGCGGACTAGCGGGAGTAATGAGCAGTTCTTC.

The chain uses TRBV30 and TRBJ2-1; 8 bases map to TRBD2. The V gene end was trimmed by 7 bases and the J gene end by 5 bases; junction bases not matched to a gene: 10. Germline CDR1 is GTSNPN and CDR2 is SVGIG (reference sequence). There are 14 residues in the CDR3. CDR3 sequence (DNA): TGTGCCTCCTTTTCTAGCGGGTTGGACAATGAGCAGTTCTTC. As protein: CASFSSGLDNEQFF. Full variable domain (rest looked up from reference TRBV30 and TRBJ2-1): SQTIHQWPATLVQPVGSPLSLECTVEGTSNPNLYWYRQAAGRGLQLLFYSVGIGQISSEVPQNLSASRPQDRQFILSSKKLLLSDSGFYLCASFSSGLDNEQFFGPGTRLTVL.

The chain links TRBV7-2 to TRBJ1-2; D is undetermined. This CDR3 is built from 12 residues. V lost 5 bases to trimming and J lost 8 bases, with 12 bases between them. Germline-derived CDR1 and CDR2 are SGHTA and FQGNSA. CDR3 nucleotide sequence: TGTGCCAGCAGCCTCATTAAGGGCGGCTACACCTTC. Translated: CASSLIKGGYTF.

The gene calls are TRBV4-2 and TRBJ1-1; the match to TRBD1 covers 8 bases. This CDR3 is 15 amino acids long. J lost 1 base, V lost 3 bases, and 4 bases had no gene match. Per the germline V gene, CDR1 is LGHNA and CDR2 is YNFKEQ. The CDR3 loop is CASSHLDRENTEAFF. The CDR3 DNA reads TGTGCCAGCAGCCACCTGGACAGGGAGAACACTGAAGCTTTCTTT.

This clonotype turned up a few times. The junction does not match germline at one end; this may be a read error. CDR3 sequence reads: CASNEGPGLYNEQFF. The CDR3 DNA is TGTGCCAGCAATGAAGGCCCGGGGCTTTACAATGAGCAGTTCTTC. V gene TRBV2 combines with J gene TRBJ2-1, with D perhaps being TRBD1 or TRBD2 (5 bases each). CDR1 and CDR2 (germline): SNHLY, FYNNEI. CDR3 length equals 15 residues. Drawing the rest from reference TRBV2 and TRBJ2-1, the complete variable domain is EPEVTQTPSHQVTQMGQEVILRCVPISNHLYFYWYRQILGQKVEFLVSFYNNEISEKSEIFDDQFSVERPDGSNFTLKIRSTKLEDSAMYFCASNEGPGLYNEQFFGPGTRLTVL.

The V gene is TRBV15, the J gene TRBJ2-2, with TRBD2 as a possible D gene (5 bases). Germline V CDR1 and CDR2: LNHNV, YYDKDF (reference sequence). There are 15 residues in the CDR3. Trimming shortened V by 3 bases and J by 8 bases, and 16 bases separated the two germline ends. The CDR3 sequence is CATSRAGGPTGELFF. The CDR3 DNA reads TGTGCCACCAGCAGGGCCGGCGGGCCAACGGGGGAGCTGTTTTTT.